The sequence of this T cell receptor beta chain was determined in a study of a mutant IDH1 vaccine in newly diagnosed glioma. Study overall: Eight vaccinations reached patients in weeks 1, 3, 5, 7, 11, 15, 19 and 23. Pretreatment consisted of radiotherapy, temozolomide, or both, with most receiving both.

Findings and caveats of the study: Of all patients, 93.3% showed vaccine-induced immune responses.

The germline CDR1 and CDR2 sequences are PRHDT and FYEKMQ (reference sequence). The CDR3 loop spans 13 amino acids. V was trimmed by 1 base and J by 1 base, leaving 4 bases between them. Clones were sequenced by immunoSEQ multiplex PCR, and TCRdb holds only the in-frame ones, with some missing. The sample gives 35,000 to 45,000 clones, 75% to 90% of which show up once; around 15% is in the top ten. As for this clone: The target antigen is unknown.

Described time point: week 11, during vaccination. The content of each vaccine dose was 300 ug of mutant IDH1 20-mer peptide, and topical imiquimod accompanied it. In every donor, the tumor was a new WHO grade 3 or 4 IDH1-mutant, ATRX-lost astrocytoma. The sequence derives from a woman in her 30s with glioma. Some clones in this sample may be carry-over from other donors' samples. The specimen comprised peripheral blood mononuclear cells (PBMCs), sampled from a glioma patient whose treatment included an IDH1 peptide vaccine. The rearrangement links TRBV13 to TRBJ2-5; no firm D call. This CDR3 reads CASSLDTQETQYF. The CDR3, as DNA: TGTGCCAGCAGCTTAGACACCCAAGAGACCCAGTACTTC.